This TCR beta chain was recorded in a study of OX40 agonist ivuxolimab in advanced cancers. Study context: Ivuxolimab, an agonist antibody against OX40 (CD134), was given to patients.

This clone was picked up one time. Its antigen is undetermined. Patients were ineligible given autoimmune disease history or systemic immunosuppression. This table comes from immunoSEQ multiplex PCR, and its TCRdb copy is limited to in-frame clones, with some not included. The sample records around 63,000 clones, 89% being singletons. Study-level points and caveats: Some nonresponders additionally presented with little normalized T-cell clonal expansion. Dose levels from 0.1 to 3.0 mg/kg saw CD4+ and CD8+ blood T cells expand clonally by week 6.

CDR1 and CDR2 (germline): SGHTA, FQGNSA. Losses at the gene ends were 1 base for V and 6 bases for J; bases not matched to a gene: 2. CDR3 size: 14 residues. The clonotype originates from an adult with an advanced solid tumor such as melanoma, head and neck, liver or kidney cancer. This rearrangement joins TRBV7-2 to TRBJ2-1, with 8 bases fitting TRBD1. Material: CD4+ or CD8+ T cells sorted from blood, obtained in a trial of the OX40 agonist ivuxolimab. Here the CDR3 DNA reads TGTGCCAGCAGCTTAGGGACAGGGAGCAATGAGCAGTTCTTC. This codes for CASSLGTGSNEQFF.